This TCR beta chain was identified during a study of blood T cell repertoires in COVID-19 (dated by TCRdb to 2018 to 2020). Notes on the research overall: Samples covering the acute and convalescent phases of COVID-19 were provided by collaborators in the United States, Italy and Spain. Nearly every sample came with metadata listing a de-identified subject ID, COVID-19 status, age in years and sex. The dataset comprised deeply sampled blood TCRbeta repertoires from subjects exposed to, actively infected with, or recovered from COVID-19. Where available, HLA class I and class II types were obtained from metadata supplied by the sample provider rather than from assay-based typing. The repertoires were released in a freely available public database meant as a resource for research on the immune response to SARS-CoV-2. The material from the prospective study consisted of cDNA or gDNA derived from T cells, B-cell-depleted T cells, or PBMCs. Samples came from the ongoing ImmuneRACE study (first 160 participants) plus 1,254 subjects from 6 global collaborators.

General findings and caveats noted by the study authors: The quantity of clinical and demographic metadata differed by source and by participant and was supplied without curation.

In Seattle, one collaborating source enrolled patients while the infection was active and tracked those patients longitudinally over the course of disease. Collaborating institutions collected whole blood in K2EDTA tubes following their own protocols. For TCRbeta analysis, collaborators shipped samples in one of three forms: frozen whole blood, isolated PBMCs, or DNA extracted from either of those sample types. As to this clone: Its antigen is currently not known. No much larger clonotype is one base removed from it; base qualities were not supplied.

TCRbeta CDR3 regions were amplified from genomic DNA by means of the immunoSEQ Assay, a bias-controlled multiplex PCR. In the paper's pipeline: Nucleated cell counts per sample were estimated from amplification of reference gene primers within the assay. To quantify the absolute abundance of each unique TCRbeta CDR3 rearrangement, sequence reads were collapsed and filtered. For each sample, productive Simpson clonality was calculated as the square root of Simpson's diversity index across productive rearrangements. Not all clones reach the TCRdb copy of this immuneACCESS table, which keeps in-frame sequences only. Checked studies attribute under half of the gap to unresolved V genes and leave the rest unexplained. Clone size and V and J calls were adopted from that table, with D and trimming inferred from the DNA. The sample table lists fewer than 30,000 clones, approximately 85% of them with a count of one. The ten largest clones represent under 35% of the sample.

From a lookup of the germline V gene, CDR1 and CDR2 are SGHTA and FQGTGA. At the junction V is shortened by 2 bases and J by 4 bases; bases outside the gene matches: 3. Inclusive of the bounding cysteine and phenylalanine, the CDR3 is 14 residues long. Only CDR3 DNA is held: 42 bases, read in frame from base 1. The specimen sequenced was peripheral blood. The V and J segments used are TRBV7-3 and TRBJ1-2; 8 middle bases align to TRBD1. The source is a woman at least 80 years old with COVID-19, enrolled during active disease. DNA sequence: TGTGCCAGCAGCTTAGGACAGGGTTCCTATGGCTACACCTTC. It is translated as CASSLGQGSYGYTF.